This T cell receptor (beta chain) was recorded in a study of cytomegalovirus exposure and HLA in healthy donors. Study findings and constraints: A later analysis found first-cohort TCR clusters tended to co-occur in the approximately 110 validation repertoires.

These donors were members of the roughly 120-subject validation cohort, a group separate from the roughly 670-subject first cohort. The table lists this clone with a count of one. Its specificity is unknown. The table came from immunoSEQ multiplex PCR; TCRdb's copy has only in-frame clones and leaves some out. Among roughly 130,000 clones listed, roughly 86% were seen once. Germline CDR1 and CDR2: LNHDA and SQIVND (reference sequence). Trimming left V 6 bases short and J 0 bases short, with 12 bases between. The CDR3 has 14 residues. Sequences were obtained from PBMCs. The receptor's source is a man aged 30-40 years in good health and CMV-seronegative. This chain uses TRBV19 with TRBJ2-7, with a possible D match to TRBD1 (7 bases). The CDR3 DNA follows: TGTGCCAGTAGCCGGAGGGACAGCTCCTACGAGCAGTACTTC. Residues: CASSRRDSSYEQYF.